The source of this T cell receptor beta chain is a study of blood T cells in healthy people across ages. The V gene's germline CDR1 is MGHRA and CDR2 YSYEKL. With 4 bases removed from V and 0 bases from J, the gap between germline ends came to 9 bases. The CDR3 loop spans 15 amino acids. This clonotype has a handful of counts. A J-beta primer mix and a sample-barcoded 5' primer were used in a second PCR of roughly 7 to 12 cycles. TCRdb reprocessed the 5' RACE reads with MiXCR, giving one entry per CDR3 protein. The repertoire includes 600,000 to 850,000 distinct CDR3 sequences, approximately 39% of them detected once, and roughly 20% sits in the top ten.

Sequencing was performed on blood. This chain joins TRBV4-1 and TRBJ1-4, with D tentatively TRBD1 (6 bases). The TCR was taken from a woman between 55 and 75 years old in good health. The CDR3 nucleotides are TGCGCCAGCAGCCGCGGGACAACAACTAATGAAAAACTGTTTTTT. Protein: CASSRGTTTNEKLFF.